A single sample gave rise to the 16 T cell receptor beta chains below, sequenced in a study of CD8 T cells in Susac syndrome. With random hexamers, reverse transcription was performed on roughly 0.5 to 1 ug of RNA. One entry per CDR3 protein results from TCRdb running MiXCR on the immunoSEQ multiplex PCR reads. The data contain approximately 100,000 distinct CDR3 sequences, 80% to 95% of them seen just once; the ten biggest clones take up roughly 0.14%. The source material was CD4+ T cells from PBMCs. These receptors originate from a human donor in good health.

Of note for this clonotype: The junction departs from the called germline gene at one end, perhaps through a read error. The chain uses TRBV5-1 and TRBJ2-1; 8 bases are shared with TRBD2. Germline assignment: CDR1 SGHRS and CDR2 YFSETQ. The CDR3 extends over 15 amino acids. The CDR3 region has the DNA TGCGCCGGCAGCTTGGGATCGGGAGGGGTCAATGAGCAGTTCTTC. This translates into CAGSLGSGGVNEQFF. Looking up the rest from reference TRBV5-1 and TRBJ2-1 gives the full variable domain: KAGVTQTPRYLIKTRGQQVTLSCSPISGHRSVSWYQQTPGQGLQFLFEYFSETQRNKGNFPGRFSGRQFSNSRSEMNVSTLELGDSALYLCAGSLGSGGVNEQFFGPGTRLTVL.

The V call is TRBV29-1, the J call TRBJ2-1; either TRBD1 or TRBD2 may supply D (8 bases each). CDR1 and CDR2 (germline): SQVTM, ANQGSEA. V dropped 8 bases and J dropped 8 bases, with 25 bases sitting between them. The CDR3 consists of 15 residues. CDR3 residues: CSYQGASGSNYEQFF. The CDR3 DNA follows: TGCAGCTATCAGGGGGCCAGCGGGAGCAACTATGAGCAGTTCTTC.

V usage is TRBV7-9 and J usage is TRBJ1-1; D unresolved. Trimming stripped 8 bases from V and 0 bases from J, with 16 bases between. Germline CDR1 is SEHNR and CDR2 is FQNEAQ (reference sequence). This CDR3 is built from 15 residues. CDR3 in amino acids: CASESTDGMNTEAFF. CDR3 nucleotides: TGTGCCAGCGAATCGACGGACGGGATGAACACTGAAGCTTTCTTT.

In this sample, this clonotype turned up once. This chain uses TRBV4-2 with TRBJ2-2; maybe TRBD2 (6 bases). The CDR3 length is 16 residues. In germline, CDR1 is LGHNA, CDR2 YNFKEQ. V was clipped by 0 bases and J by 6 bases, with 14 bases between them. CDR3 sequence: CASSQDQLGGSGELFF. In DNA form, the CDR3 reads TGTGCCAGCAGCCAAGATCAGCTAGGAGGGTCCGGGGAGCTGTTTTTT.

This chain links TRBV4-3 with TRBJ2-2; D is ambiguous. The CDR3 is 14 amino acids. The germline V gene has CDR1 LGHNA and CDR2 YSLEER. V lost 3 bases and J lost 7, with 12 bases in between. CDR3 amino acids: CASSQGSAHGELFF. CDR3 DNA: TGCGCCAGCAGCCAGGGAAGTGCCCACGGGGAGCTGTTTTTT.

The chain combines TRBV14 with TRBJ2-2; D gene unclear. The CDR3 spans 14 residues. The germline V and J ends were trimmed by 0 bases and 5 bases, with 7 bases remaining between them. The germline CDR1 and CDR2 sequences are SGHDN and FVKESK. The CDR3 DNA reads as TGTGCCAGCAGCCAAGAAGTACGGACCGGGGAGCTGTTTTTT. Translating it yields CASSQEVRTGELFF.

This chain uses TRBV3-1 with TRBJ2-1, with 12 positions matching TRBD2. The ends lost 0 bases at V and 10 bases at J; junction bases unmatched: 4. Per germline, CDR1 LGHDT and CDR2 YNNKEL (reference sequence). CDR3 size: 15 residues. CDR3: CASSQEWLAGGEQFF. The CDR3 DNA follows: TGTGCCAGCAGCCAAGAGTGGCTAGCGGGGGGGGAGCAGTTCTTC.

The CDR3 DNA reads TGTGCCAGCAGCGTCGAAGACTCGGGGTCTATTACCTACGAGCAGTACTTC. Translation gives CASSVEDSGSITYEQYF. V and J are TRBV7-6 and TRBJ2-7; weak D call: TRBD2 (5 bases). The CDR3 contains 17 residues. V gave up 5 bases and J gave up 2 bases, with 22 bases separating them. Germline assignment: CDR1 SGHVS and CDR2 FNYEAQ.

The V and J genes are TRBV20-1 and TRBJ2-7, with D perhaps assigned TRBD1 or TRBD2 (5 bases each). This CDR3 has 12 amino acids. Trimming stripped 7 bases from V and 1 base from J, with 11 bases between. Germline values: CDR1 DFQATT, CDR2 SNEGSKA (reference sequence). CDR3 sequence: CSVRGRSYEQYF. DNA for the CDR3: TGCAGTGTCCGGGGCCGGTCCTACGAGCAGTACTTC.

The genes are TRBV14 and TRBJ2-7, with 7 bases that match TRBD2. Per germline, CDR1 SGHDN and CDR2 FVKESK. V shed 3 bases and J 2 bases; nucleotides not matched to a gene: 4. The CDR3 consists of 14 residues. CDR3 protein: CASSQVAGPYEQYF. CDR3 bases: TGTGCCAGCAGCCAGGTAGCGGGCCCCTACGAGCAGTACTTC. The full variable domain, its missing parts supplied by reference TRBV14 and TRBJ2-7, is EAGVTQFPSHSVIEKGQTVTLRCDPISGHDNLYWYRRVMGKEIKFLLHFVKESKQDESGMPNNRFLAERTGGTYSTLKVQPAELEDSGVYFCASSQVAGPYEQYFGPGTRLTVT.

V and J are TRBV12-3 or TRBV12-4 and TRBJ2-1; D is uncertain. V was shortened by 6 bases and J by 5 bases, with 5 bases between the two germline ends. The CDR3 is made up of 11 amino acids. CDR3 nucleotide sequence: TGTGCCAGCAGCCTCAACAATGAGCAGTTCTTC. It yields the protein CASSLNNEQFF.

V gene TRBV5-1 combines with J gene TRBJ2-7, with 7 positions matching TRBD2. V shed 5 bases and J 2 bases; nucleotides not matched to a gene: 19. Germline loops: CDR1 SGHRS, CDR2 YFSETQ. This CDR3 is 18 amino acids long. This chain's CDR3 is CASSSGTTAWGVTYEQYF. For the CDR3, the DNA is TGCGCCAGCAGTTCCGGGACTACGGCTTGGGGGGTAACCTACGAGCAGTACTTC.

The chain uses TRBV29-1 and TRBJ2-5; D call uncertain. The CDR3 consists of 11 residues. Germline CDR1 SQVTM, CDR2 ANQGSEA. V was clipped by 0 bases and J by 5 bases, with 4 bases between them. CDR3 sequence: CSVEDGETQYF. For the CDR3, the DNA is TGCAGCGTTGAAGATGGGGAGACCCAGTACTTC.

The chain carries TRBV6-5 and TRBJ2-2, with 13 bases lining up with TRBD2. Looked up from germline, CDR1 is MNHEY and CDR2 is SVGAGI. The junction had 5 bases not matched to a gene; V was cut back by 3 bases and J by 4 bases. The CDR3 loop spans 17 amino acids. CDR3 in DNA: TGTGCCAGCAGTTATGGGACTAGCGGGAAGGGCACCGGGGAGCTGTTTTTT. This codes for CASSYGTSGKGTGELFF.

The V and J genes are TRBV11-2 and TRBJ2-1; 9 positions match TRBD1. The CDR3 has 15 amino acids. V lost 2 bases to trimming and J lost 5 bases; unmatched junction nucleotides: 4. Germline V gene sequence: CDR1 SGHAT, CDR2 FQNNGV. CDR3 residues: CASSLYRGLHNEQFF. The CDR3 DNA reads as TGTGCCAGCAGCTTATACAGGGGGCTGCACAATGAGCAGTTCTTC.

This clonotype was counted once. The chain has TRBV2 and TRBJ2-5; 11 nucleotides agree with TRBD1. This CDR3 has 16 residues. V lost 6 bases, J lost 5 bases, and 11 bases stayed unmatched. Germline-derived CDR1 and CDR2 are SNHLY and FYNNEI. The CDR3 region has the DNA TGTGCCAGCAGGGACGGACAGGGGGCGGTTCGGGAGACCCAGTACTTC. Translation gives CASRDGQGAVRETQYF. Looking up the rest from reference TRBV2 and TRBJ2-5 gives the full variable domain: EPEVTQTPSHQVTQMGQEVILRCVPISNHLYFYWYRQILGQKVEFLVSFYNNEISEKSEIFDDQFSVERPDGSNFTLKIRSTKLEDSAMYFCASRDGQGAVRETQYFGPGTRLLVL.